These T cell receptor beta chains were read from a single sample in a study of blood T cell repertoires in COVID-19. Clones were sequenced by immunoSEQ multiplex PCR, and TCRdb holds only the in-frame ones, with some missing. Of 250,000 to 350,000 clones listed, 85% to 90% were seen once; the top ten hold less than 3.5%. The material sequenced was peripheral blood. The receptors were gathered from a young woman with COVID-19, enrolled during active disease. Each CDR3 is given with its conserved first and last residue. The order of the fields is V gene, D gene, clone size, J gene, CDR3 DNA, CDR3 protein. The D gene is left open where the match is weak. Size is omitted from some rows. Given values are once, few, many or a class for expanded clones.

>TRBV29-1|TRBD1|-|TRBJ2-7
TGCAGCGCCGGGACAGATTCCTACGAGCAGTACTTC
CSAGTDSYEQYF
>TRBV6-1|-|-|TRBJ1-5
TGTGCCAGCAGTGAGGGGGGAGGACCGCAGCATTTT
CASSEGGGPQHF
>TRBV9|TRBD1|-|TRBJ2-7
TGTGCCAGCAGCCCGGGACAGGGCTACGAGCAGTACTTC
CASSPGQGYEQYF
>TRBV7-2|-|-|TRBJ1-4
TGTGCCAGCAGCTTAGGCGAGGGGAGGAAACTGTTTTTT
CASSLGEGRKLFF
>TRBV19|-|-|TRBJ1-3
TGTGCCAGTAGTATTTGGGGAGCCTCTGGAAACACCATATATTTT
CASSIWGASGNTIYF
>TRBV10-2|TRBD1|-|TRBJ2-7
TGCGCCAGCAGTTTAAACAGGGGGCAGTACGAGCAGTACTTC
CASSLNRGQYEQYF
>TRBV4-2|TRBD2|-|TRBJ2-7
TGTGCCAGCAGCCAGGCCGGACTAGCGGGAGCCAAGTACGAGCAGTACTTC
CASSQAGLAGAKYEQYF
>TRBV27|TRBD2|-|TRBJ2-7
TGTGCCAGCAGGGAGAGACTAGCAGGATCCTACGAGCAGTACTTC
CASRERLAGSYEQYF
>TRBV29-1|-|-|TRBJ1-1
TGCAGCGGGAGGGGAGCCTTACGCCTGAACACTGAAGCTTTCTTT
CSGRGALRLNTEAFF
>TRBV5-1|TRBD1|-|TRBJ2-2
TGCGCCAGCAGCACGAGACAGGGGAGCACCGGGGAGCTGTTTTTT
CASSTRQGSTGELFF
>TRBV5-1|TRBD1|few|TRBJ1-1
TGCGCCAGCAGCTTGACAGGGGCTCGGGGGTACACTGAAGCTTTCTTT
CASSLTGARGYTEAFF
>TRBV5-1|-|-|TRBJ1-4
TGCGCCAGCAGCTTCCCAGGTGAAAAACTGTTTTTT
CASSFPGEKLFF
>TRBV29-1|-|-|TRBJ1-1
TGCAGCGTTAATCATGGAGTTGAAGCTTTCTTT
CSVNHGVEAFF
>TRBV3-1/TRBV3-2|-|-|TRBJ1-2
TGTGCCAGCAGCCACGCGGGATTAGGCTATGGCTACACCTTC
CASSHAGLGYGYTF
>TRBV7-3|-|once|TRBJ1-1
TGTGCCAGCAGCTTAACGTCTGGGGCCACTGAAGCTTTCTTT
CASSLTSGATEAFF
>TRBV28|-|-|TRBJ2-2
TGTGCCAGCAGTTTACACGGGGAGCTGTTTTTT
CASSLHGELFF
>TRBV5-1|TRBD2|-|TRBJ2-7
TGCGCCAGCAGCTTTTTATCCAGCGGGAGCCCCCTTTACGAGCAGTACTTC
CASSFLSSGSPLYEQYF
>TRBV27|-|few|TRBJ2-7
TGTGCCAGCAGATCCGACCGGTTTTTGAGGAACGAGCAGTACTTC
CASRSDRFLRNEQYF
>TRBV27|TRBD1|-|TRBJ1-4
TGTGCCAGCAGTCCGACAGGGGGCTATGAAAAACTGTTTTTT
CASSPTGGYEKLFF
>TRBV10-3|TRBD1|-|TRBJ1-2
TGTGCCATCAGTGGAGGGGACAGGTTCTATGGCTACACCTTC
CAISGGDRFYGYTF
>TRBV5-1|TRBD1|-|TRBJ2-1
TGCGCCAGCAGCATCCGGGACAGGACCTACAATGAGCAGTTCTTC
CASSIRDRTYNEQFF
>TRBV5-1|-|-|TRBJ1-3
TGCGCCAGCAGCCCTTCAGCGCTCTCTGGAAACACCATATATTTT
CASSPSALSGNTIYF
>TRBV6-5|-|-|TRBJ1-2
TGTGCCAGCAAACTTGAAGGAGCAGCGGGGAATGGCTACACCTTC
CASKLEGAAGNGYTF
>TRBV5-1|-|few|TRBJ1-2
TGCGCCAGCACCCCAACAGGGAATCCTTCTAACTATGGCTACACCTTC
CASTPTGNPSNYGYTF
>TRBV18|-|-|TRBJ2-1
TGTGCCAGCTCACCACCGCGGGCGGGACCTCAGCAGTTCTTC
CASSPPRAGPQQFF
>TRBV28|TRBD1|once|TRBJ1-2
TGTGCCAGCAGTACGGGACAGACCTATGGCTACACCTTC
CASSTGQTYGYTF
>TRBV7-9|-|-|TRBJ1-4
TGTGCCAGCAGCTTAGTAGTCACCCCAAGTATTTCAACTAATGAAAAACTGTTTTTT
CASSLVVTPSISTNEKLFF
>TRBV18|TRBD2|-|TRBJ2-1
TGTGCCAGCTCACCTTATACTAGCGGGGGCAATGAGCAGTTCTTC
CASSPYTSGGNEQFF
>TRBV19|-|-|TRBJ1-1
TGTGCCAGTAGTATTTCGGGAGGACACACTGAAGCTTTCTTT
CASSISGGHTEAFF
>TRBV9|-|-|TRBJ2-3
TGTGCCAGCAGCGCAACTAGCTTCCCTAGCACAGATACGCAGTATTTT
CASSATSFPSTDTQYF
>TRBV9|-|-|TRBJ1-1
TGTGCCAGCAGCCCCGGATGGGGGGGTAACACTGAAGCTTTCTTT
CASSPGWGGNTEAFF
>TRBV19|-|-|TRBJ2-2
TGTGCCAGTAGTAACCTAGGGGCCGACACCGGGGAGCTGTTTTTT
CASSNLGADTGELFF
>TRBV30|TRBD1|-|TRBJ1-3
TGTGCCTGGAAGAGGACAGGGCTCGCTGGAAACACCATATATTTT
CAWKRTGLAGNTIYF
>TRBV7-8|-|once|TRBJ1-2
TGTGCCAGCAGCCTACCTGCTCGGGGGAATGGCTACACCTTC
CASSLPARGNGYTF
>TRBV20-1|-|-|TRBJ1-2
TGCAGTGCTAGTTACAGGGCTGGCTACACCTTC
CSASYRAGYTF
>TRBV5-1|-|-|TRBJ1-2
TGCGCCAGCAGCTTGGAACCGCGGGGCTATGGCTACACCTTC
CASSLEPRGYGYTF
>TRBV13|-|-|TRBJ2-5
TGTGCCAGCAGCCCTCAGGACAGTGAAGAGACCCAGTACTTC
CASSPQDSEETQYF
>TRBV5-1|TRBD2|-|TRBJ2-1
TGCGCCAGCAGCTTGGACGGGAGGTACAATGAGCAGTTCTTC
CASSLDGRYNEQFF
>TRBV7-2|TRBD2|-|TRBJ2-2
TGTGCCAGCAGCACCCCTAGCGGGAGGGCCACCGGGGAGCTGTTTTTT
CASSTPSGRATGELFF
>TRBV12-5|TRBD1|-|TRBJ2-1
TGTGCTAGTGGTTTGATTTGGACAGGGACCAACAATGAGCAGTTCTTC
CASGLIWTGTNNEQFF
>TRBV2|-|-|TRBJ1-6
TGTGCCAGCAGTAAGGACAGCTCCTATAATTCACCCCTCCACTTT
CASSKDSSYNSPLHF
>TRBV10-1|-|-|TRBJ2-1
TGCGCCAGCAGTGATGGGGACACCTACAATGAGCAGTTCTTC
CASSDGDTYNEQFF
>TRBV5-1|-|-|TRBJ2-2
TGCGCCAGCACCCTCCAACAGAACACCGGGGAGCTGTTTTTT
CASTLQQNTGELFF
>TRBV24-1|-|-|TRBJ1-6
TGTGCCACCAGTGATCGACCGGGAATGAGCTCCTATAATTCACCCCTCCACTTT
CATSDRPGMSSYNSPLHF
>TRBV5-6|-|-|TRBJ1-2
TGTGCCAGCAGCCGGCGGAGTCCCTACACCTTC
CASSRRSPYTF
>TRBV9|TRBD1|-|TRBJ1-6
TGTGCCAGCAGCGTAGAGGGGACAGGGGGCTCTATTACGGCCCTCCACTTT
CASSVEGTGGSITALHF